The 26 T cell receptor beta chains below come from one sample, sequenced in a study of T-cell reconstitution after alpha-beta-depleted transplantation in children. This sample's TCRbeta library carried unique molecular identifier barcodes. TCRdb itself ran the PCR reads through MiXCR, one entry per CDR3 protein. The repertoire holds around 440,000 distinct CDR3 sequences, with roughly 10% as singletons. Sequencing used PBMCs, obtained before TCRalphabeta/CD19-depleted stem cell transplant. The receptor set was obtained from a child aged 2-15 years with inherited bone marrow failure, due to receive a stem cell transplant.

In its sample, this clonotype was seen many times. The chain joins TRBV27 to TRBJ2-3; a weak D match, TRBD1 (6 bases). With 4 bases removed from V and 1 base from J, the gap between germline ends came to 12 bases. This CDR3 region has 15 residues. Germline assignment: CDR1 MNHEY and CDR2 SMNVEV (reference sequence). This CDR3 is CASSSRGFGTDTQYF. CDR3 sequence (DNA): TGTGCCAGCAGTTCCAGGGGCTTCGGCACAGATACGCAGTATTTT.

Notes on this clonotype: Being one base from a much bigger clone, this may be a read error. The V gene is TRBV7-9, the J gene TRBJ2-1; perhaps TRBD1 as D (6 bases). Looked up from germline, CDR1 is SEHNR and CDR2 is FQNEAQ (reference sequence). CDR3 length: 13 residues. CDR3 sequence reads: CASSRQQGTERFF. CDR3 sequence (DNA): TGTGCCAGCAGCCGTCAACAGGGAACTGAGCGGTTCTTC.

This clonotype occurred many times. The chain couples TRBV9 to TRBJ2-1, with D unclear. Germline V gene data show CDR1 as SGDLS and CDR2 as YYNGEE. The CDR3 has 12 residues. The ends were cut back, 0 bases at V and 9 bases at J, with 7 bases in the middle. CDR3 residues: CASSVVRGEQFF. CDR3 sequence (DNA): TGTGCCAGCAGCGTAGTAAGAGGTGAGCAGTTCTTC.

This clonotype occurred many times. This chain joins TRBV7-2 and TRBJ1-4, with D possibly TRBD1 on 6 matching bases. Germline values: CDR1 SGHTA, CDR2 FQGNSA. V lost 4 bases and J lost 8, with 17 bases in between. The CDR3 runs to 15 residues. The CDR3 nucleotides are TGTGCCAGCAGCTCATCAACAGGGATTAGCGAAAAACTGTTTTTT. Amino acids: CASSSSTGISEKLFF.

This clonotype was recorded at least ten times. V usage is TRBV29-1 and J usage is TRBJ2-1; weak D call: TRBD2 (6 bases). V was shortened by 3 bases and J by 14 bases, with 14 bases between the two germline ends. This CDR3 has 11 amino acids. Germline-derived CDR1 and CDR2 are SQVTM and ANQGSEA. As DNA, the CDR3 is TGCAGCGTTGAGTTCGGGGGAATGGAGTTCTTC. Protein sequence: CSVEFGGMEFF.

This clonotype was picked up many times. CDR3 amino acids: CSARETGTLELFF. The CDR3 nucleotides read TGCAGTGCTAGAGAGACAGGCACGTTGGAGCTGTTTTTT. The rearrangement links TRBV20-1 to TRBJ2-2; D may be TRBD1 (6 bases). This CDR3 contains 13 residues. Trimming took 0 bases from V and 10 from J, leaving 12 bases between them. CDR1 is DFQATT, CDR2 SNEGSKA, per germline (reference sequence).

This clonotype occurred many times. The V and J genes are TRBV5-1 and TRBJ2-2, with TRBD2 identical over 14 bases. The germline V gene has CDR1 SGHRS and CDR2 YFSETQ. The CDR3 length is 21 residues. V gave up 3 bases and J gave up 4 bases; unmatched junction bases: 17. Here the CDR3 reads CASSWPTTSGRALLPTGELFF. As DNA, the CDR3 is TGCGCCAGCAGCTGGCCTACGACTAGCGGGAGGGCCCTTTTACCCACCGGGGAGCTGTTTTTT.

The rearrangement uses TRBV12-3 or TRBV12-4 and TRBJ2-1; D uncertain. The CDR3 is 12 amino acids. V was cut by 3 bases and J by 4 bases, with 4 bases left in between. CDR3: CASSFEYNEQFF. CDR3 sequence (DNA): TGTGCCAGCAGTTTCGAATACAATGAGCAGTTCTTC.

Regarding this clonotype: With a much larger clone just one base away, this may be a read error. This chain joins TRBV4-2 and TRBJ2-3, with TRBD2 matching 7 bases. The CDR3 contains 15 residues. With V trimmed by 3 bases and J by 2 bases, 5 bases remained unmatched. Germline V CDR1 and CDR2: LGHNA, YNFKEQ. CDR3 bases: TGTGCCAGCAGCCATCTGGGGGGGACCACAGATACGCAGTATTTT. Its translation is CASSHLGGTTDTQYF.

This clonotype occurred many times. The V and J genes are TRBV5-1 and TRBJ2-7; tentative D call: TRBD2 (5 bases). The CDR3 extends over 17 amino acids. Germline lookup yields CDR1 SGHRS and CDR2 YFSETQ. The germline V and J ends were trimmed by 0 bases and 1 base, with 17 bases remaining between them. This chain's CDR3 is CASSLVGGLPGSYEQYF. DNA of the CDR3: TGCGCCAGCAGCTTGGTCGGCGGGCTTCCGGGATCCTACGAGCAGTACTTC.

This clonotype showed up many times. The chain joins TRBV27 to TRBJ2-5, with D unclear. In germline, CDR1 is MNHEY, CDR2 SMNVEV (reference sequence). The CDR3 is made up of 15 amino acids. The V and J ends lost 5 bases and 3 bases respectively, with 16 bases between them. The DNA of the CDR3 is TGTGCCAGCAGTAAACACATCGGACCTGAAGAGACCCAGTACTTC. Protein product: CASSKHIGPEETQYF.

This clonotype has ten or more counts. This chain connects TRBV30 to TRBJ2-7; D unresolved. Trimming took off 2 bases at V and 6 bases at J, with 8 bases between the two ends. From germline, CDR1 is GTSNPN and CDR2 SVGIG (reference sequence). The CDR3 is made up of 11 amino acids. The CDR3 nucleotides are TGTGCCTGGAGTCGGGTTCGCGAGCAGTACTTC. Amino acid sequence: CAWSRVREQYF.

This chain connects TRBV5-1 to TRBJ2-5; 8 bases align to TRBD1. The CDR3 covers 17 residues. Germline V gives CDR1 SGHRS, CDR2 YFSETQ. V lost 0 bases and J lost 2; bases outside the gene matches: 9. CDR3 protein: CASSLEPGGWWQETQYF. The CDR3 bases are TGCGCCAGCAGCTTGGAGCCAGGGGGCTGGTGGCAAGAGACCCAGTACTTC.

This clonotype appeared many times. The chain carries TRBV28 and TRBJ2-1; tentatively, D is TRBD1 (6 bases). The CDR3 has 14 amino acids. Trimming left V 1 base short and J 7 bases short, with 11 bases between. Germline-derived CDR1 and CDR2 are MDHEN and SYDVKM. CDR3 region: CASSLLSGANEQFF. Written as DNA, the CDR3 is TGTGCCAGCAGTTTATTATCAGGGGCGAATGAGCAGTTCTTC.

This clonotype has at least ten counts. The chain employs TRBV7-9 and TRBJ2-7; D remains ambiguous. The germline V gene has CDR1 SEHNR and CDR2 FQNEAQ (reference sequence). CDR3 size: 12 residues. V gave up 3 bases and J gave up 5 bases, with 8 bases separating them. Here the CDR3 DNA reads TGTGCCAGCAGCTTGGACGGAAACGAGCAGTACTTC. Translating gives CASSLDGNEQYF.

At least ten counts were recorded for this clonotype. Here the CDR3 DNA reads TGTGCCATCAGGATGGACAGGAACACTGAAGCTTTCTTT. It specifies CAIRMDRNTEAFF. The chain uses TRBV10-3 and TRBJ1-1; D is perhaps TRBD1 (6 bases). The V and J ends lost 6 bases and 1 base respectively, with 9 bases between them. Germline CDR1 is ENHRY and CDR2 is SYGVKD. CDR3 length: 13 residues.

V is TRBV4-3 and J is TRBJ2-1; D is possibly TRBD1 or TRBD2 (5 bases each). Germline V gene data show CDR1 as LGHNA and CDR2 as YSLEER. The CDR3 is 15 residues long. The ends were cut back, 4 bases at V and 8 bases at J, with 18 bases in the middle. CDR3 coding DNA: TGCGCCAGCAGCCGCCGGTGGGACCCGAATGATGAGCAGTTCTTC. Translating it yields CASSRRWDPNDEQFF.

This clonotype was detected a few times. The chain combines TRBV11-1 with TRBJ2-1; TRBD2 matches 9 bases. V gave up 5 bases and J gave up 0 bases; unmatched junction bases: 14. There are 19 residues in the CDR3. CDR1 is SGHAT and CDR2 is FQDESV in the germline V gene (reference sequence). CDR3 coding DNA: TGTGCCAGCAGCCCAGGACGCGGGAGGGGAAGTAGCTCCTACAATGAGCAGTTCTTC. This encodes CASSPGRGRGSSSYNEQFF. The full variable domain, its missing parts supplied by reference TRBV11-1 and TRBJ2-1, is EAEVAQSPRYKITEKSQAVAFWCDPISGHATLYWYRQILGQGPELLVQFQDESVVDDSQLPKDRFSAERLKGVDSTLKIQPAELGDSAMYLCASSPGRGRGSSSYNEQFFGPGTRLTVL.

This clonotype was seen many times. J is TRBJ2-1 and V is TRBV24-1, with TRBD2 matching 11 bases. The V segment lost 4 bases and the J segment 10 bases; nucleotides outside the gene matches: 11. Germline loops: CDR1 KGHDR, CDR2 SFDVKD. The CDR3 is 16 residues long. The CDR3 here is CATSDPKGTSGVEQFF. CDR3 nucleotide sequence: TGTGCCACCAGTGACCCTAAAGGGACTAGCGGTGTAGAGCAGTTCTTC.

This clonotype was counted many times. This chain links TRBV28 with TRBJ2-1, with 10 bases identical to TRBD2. Germline V lookup: CDR1 MDHEN, CDR2 SYDVKM. The CDR3 has 16 residues. V shed 7 bases, J shed 3 bases, and the junction held 9 bases outside the gene matches. CDR3 DNA: TGTGCCAGCACGAGGGGAGCGGGAGGGCTCTACAATGAGCAGTTCTTC. It specifies CASTRGAGGLYNEQFF.

This clonotype was observed at least ten times. The chain couples TRBV20-1 to TRBJ2-3, with 8 positions matching TRBD2. The CDR3 covers 14 residues. The V segment lost 4 bases and the J segment 3 bases; nucleotides outside the gene matches: 6. CDR1 is DFQATT and CDR2 is SNEGSKA in the germline V gene (reference sequence). The CDR3 protein is CSATKSGSTDTQYF. The CDR3 nucleotides are TGCAGTGCTACCAAAAGCGGGAGTACAGATACGCAGTATTTT.

This clonotype was recorded many times. The chain recombines TRBV10-3 with TRBJ2-7, with D perhaps TRBD1 or TRBD2 (5 bases each). The CDR3 contains 13 residues. V gave up 8 bases and J gave up 5 bases, with 16 bases separating them. The germline CDR1 and CDR2 sequences are ENHRY and SYGVKD. In nucleotides, the CDR3 is TGTGCCATCGGGGACGGACTCTTGAACGAGCAGTACTTC. This encodes CAIGDGLLNEQYF.

This clonotype occurred many times. The chain joins TRBV27 to TRBJ2-3; D perhaps matches TRBD1 (6 bases). The germline V gene has CDR1 MNHEY and CDR2 SMNVEV (reference sequence). Between the trimmed V and J ends, which lost 3 bases and 2 bases, there was a span of 12 bases. There are 15 residues in the CDR3. This CDR3 reads CASSFGTKLTDTQYF. The DNA of the CDR3 is TGTGCCAGCAGTTTTGGGACAAAACTCACAGATACGCAGTATTTT.

This clonotype was counted ten times or more. The chain couples TRBV5-5 to TRBJ2-5, with TRBD2 matching 12 bases. J gave up 5 bases and V 5 bases, and 16 bases lay outside the gene matches. Germline V lookup: CDR1 SGHKS, CDR2 YYEKEE (reference sequence). The length of the CDR3 is 18 residues. This chain's CDR3 is CASRYPGLAGGPLETQYF. As DNA, the CDR3 is TGTGCCAGCAGATACCCGGGGCTAGCGGGAGGGCCGTTGGAGACCCAGTACTTC.

This clonotype has a count of ten or more. The J gene is TRBJ2-6, the V gene TRBV18; 9 bases match TRBD1. Per the germline V gene, CDR1 is KGHSH and CDR2 is LQKENI. The CDR3 loop spans 17 amino acids. Trimming took 3 bases from V and 0 from J; bases not matched to a gene: 3. This chain's CDR3 is CASSPGQGHSGANVLTF. CDR3 sequence (DNA): TGTGCCAGCTCACCGGGACAGGGACACTCTGGGGCCAACGTCCTGACTTTC.

This clonotype was detected many times. J is TRBJ2-7 and V is TRBV5-1; no reliable D call. Germline values: CDR1 SGHRS, CDR2 YFSETQ. Trimming cost V 1 base and J 6 bases, with 17 bases left between them. This CDR3 is built from 15 residues. CDR3 nucleotides: TGCGCCAGCAGCTTGATTCTGTCGTTGGATGGCGAGCAGTACTTC. This encodes CASSLILSLDGEQYF.